Below are 27 T cell receptor beta chains sequenced from a single sample in a study of monozygotic twins with inflammatory bowel disease. TCRdb reprocessed the 5' RACE reads and stores each CDR3 protein as one record, lacking DNA. This sample's table reports fewer than 110,000 distinct CDR3 sequences. Sequencing input: blood. All receptors derive from a human donor with ulcerative colitis or Crohn's disease, or a healthy co-twin of an affected twin (not recorded which).

This rearrangement joins TRBV5-1 to TRBJ2-1. The CDR3 contains 12 residues. The germline gives CDR1 SGHRS, CDR2 YFSETQ. The CDR3 protein is CASSLLTNEQFF.

The rearrangement joins TRBV28 to TRBJ2-7; absent DNA, TCRdb's TRBD1 call cannot be checked. This CDR3 contains 15 residues. Germline CDR1 reads MDHEN; CDR2 reads SYDVKM. CDR3 region: CASSSPPGQGPEQYF.

This sequence joins TRBV6-5 and TRBJ2-5; TCRdb designates TRBD1, a call that cannot be tested without DNA. This CDR3 comprises 12 residues. CDR1 is MNHEY and CDR2 is SVGAGI in the germline V gene. The chain's CDR3 is CASSPGLTTQYF.

V gene TRBV6-5 combines with J gene TRBJ1-1; there is no DNA to check the TCRdb D call of TRBD1. Germline-derived CDR1 and CDR2 are MNHEY and SVGAGI. The CDR3 extends over 16 amino acids. The CDR3 is CASSYFGGGGVTEAFF.

The rearrangement joins TRBV6-2 or TRBV6-3 to TRBJ2-6; TCRdb selects TRBD2, and the lack of DNA leaves this call unchecked. The germline V gene encodes CDR1 MNHEY and CDR2 SVGEGT. The CDR3 loop spans 20 amino acids. This chain's CDR3 is CASSYPSGSGHWKGANVLTF.

The chain combines TRBV7-2 with TRBJ2-7. This CDR3 region has 16 residues. Germline loops: CDR1 SGHTA, CDR2 FQGNSA. The CDR3 loop reads CASSLTRDPSSYEQYF.

The gene calls are TRBV18 and TRBJ2-1. Germline V gives CDR1 KGHSH, CDR2 LQKENI. This CDR3 has 13 amino acids. CDR3 in amino acids: CASSPPQNNEQFF.

V and J are TRBV27 and TRBJ2-7. This CDR3 has 11 amino acids. CDR1 and CDR2 from the germline V gene are MNHEY and SMNVEV (reference sequence). CDR3 sequence reads: CASGVSYEQYF.

The chain employs TRBV20-1 and TRBJ2-3; the D call of TRBD2 rests on TCRdb alone, since no DNA is present to check it. The length of the CDR3 is 17 residues. Germline CDR1 and CDR2: DFQATT and SNEGSKA (reference sequence). The CDR3 region is CSARIEGTSYSTDTQYF.

The chain is built from TRBV28 and TRBJ1-4; TCRdb proposes TRBD1, but this gene call is untestable without DNA. The germline CDR1 and CDR2 sequences are MDHEN and SYDVKM. The CDR3 contains 15 residues. The CDR3 sequence is CASKTGGFTNEKLFF.

J is TRBJ2-4 and V is TRBV6-5; TCRdb returns TRBD2, unconfirmable since there is no DNA. Germline V gene lookup returns CDR1 MNHEY and CDR2 SVGAGI. This CDR3 region has 13 residues. The chain's CDR3 is CASRGLAANIQYF.

The chain employs TRBV20-1 and TRBJ2-4; the TCRdb call, TRBD1, lacks DNA for checking. The V gene's germline CDR1 is DFQATT and CDR2 SNEGSKA (reference sequence). This CDR3 has 18 residues. The CDR3 here is CSFRDDLLRTLAKNIQYF.

V gene TRBV11-2 combines with J gene TRBJ2-1; TCRdb designates TRBD2, a call that cannot be tested without DNA. The CDR3 length is 16 residues. Per germline, CDR1 SGHAT and CDR2 FQNNGV. The CDR3: CASSYGSGGGYNEQFF. The full variable domain, completed using reference TRBV11-2 and TRBJ2-1, is EAGVAQSPRYKIIEKRQSVAFWCNPISGHATLYWYQQILGQGPKLLIQFQNNGVVDDSQLPKDRFSAERLKGVDSTLKIQPAKLEDSAVYLCASSYGSGGGYNEQFFGPGTRLTVL.

The CDR3 spells CASSYGLAVGEQFF. The chain uses TRBV5-4 and TRBJ2-1. This CDR3 region has 14 residues. The germline V gene has CDR1 SGHNT and CDR2 YYREEE (reference sequence). The full variable domain, in which reference TRBV5-4 and TRBJ2-1 provide the parts outside the CDR3, is ETGVTQSPTHLIKTRGQQVTLRCSSQSGHNTVSWYQQALGQGPQFIFQYYREEENGRGNFPPRFSGLQFPNYSSELNVNALELDDSALYLCASSYGLAVGEQFFGPGTRLTVL.

V gene TRBV7-8 combines with J gene TRBJ2-5; TCRdb returns TRBD1, unconfirmable since there is no DNA. Germline V CDR1 and CDR2: SGHVS, FQNEAQ. The CDR3 runs to 15 residues. CDR3: CASTPDRRALETQYF.

CDR3 in amino acids: CASSISGTALSGNTIYF. The chain uses TRBV19 and TRBJ1-3; lacking DNA, the TRBD1 call made by TCRdb goes unchecked. The CDR3 totals 17 residues. Germline values: CDR1 LNHDA, CDR2 SQIVND (reference sequence).

The rearrangement joins TRBV11-2 to TRBJ1-1. CDR3 length equals 14 residues. The V gene's germline CDR1 is SGHAT and CDR2 FQNNGV. The CDR3 is CASSSDRWDTEAFF.

The V gene is TRBV6-5, the J gene TRBJ2-7; TCRdb designates TRBD2, a call that cannot be tested without DNA. CDR3 size: 17 residues. The germline gives CDR1 MNHEY, CDR2 SVGAGI. CDR3 residues: CASSYSGLAGGPHEQYF.

The CDR3: CASSDQITGKQYF. V gene TRBV12-3 or TRBV12-4 combines with J gene TRBJ2-7; with no DNA, the TCRdb D assignment of TRBD1 cannot be verified. This CDR3 spans 13 amino acids.

The chain combines TRBV5-1 with TRBJ2-1; TCRdb names TRBD1, which stays unverified in the absence of DNA. There are 14 residues in the CDR3. Per the germline V gene, CDR1 is SGHRS and CDR2 is YFSETQ. CDR3 protein: CASSLPGTFNEQFF.

The V call is TRBV11-2, the J call TRBJ1-6; TCRdb gives TRBD1 as the D gene, but with no DNA this cannot be confirmed. Germline-derived CDR1 and CDR2 are SGHAT and FQNNGV. CDR3 length equals 16 residues. The CDR3 is CASSLTTGQGGSPLHF. Together with reference TRBV11-2 and TRBJ1-6, the CDR3 gives the full variable domain: EAGVAQSPRYKIIEKRQSVAFWCNPISGHATLYWYQQILGQGPKLLIQFQNNGVVDDSQLPKDRFSAERLKGVDSTLKIQPAKLEDSAVYLCASSLTTGQGGSPLHFGNGTRLTVT.

This chain connects TRBV5-4 to TRBJ1-1; TCRdb reports TRBD1, a call that lacks DNA to check it against. The CDR3 extends over 19 amino acids. Germline V gene sequence: CDR1 SGHNT, CDR2 YYREEE (reference sequence). This chain's CDR3 is CASSLAETGTINMNTEAFF.

V and J are TRBV6-5 and TRBJ2-4. Germline V lookup: CDR1 MNHEY, CDR2 SVGAGI. The CDR3 sequence is 13 residues long. Here the CDR3 reads CASSYSNGNIQYF.

This chain links TRBV7-2 with TRBJ2-1; absent DNA, TCRdb's TRBD1 call cannot be checked. The V gene's germline CDR1 is SGHTA and CDR2 FQGNSA. This CDR3 spans 15 amino acids. CDR3 amino acids: CASSGQGLFLNEQFF.

This chain joins TRBV5-5 and TRBJ1-2. The CDR3 is made up of 14 amino acids. The germline gives CDR1 SGHKS, CDR2 YYEKEE (reference sequence). The CDR3 region is CASSLPQDNYGYTF.

The CDR3 sequence: CASTSKAFQYF. The chain links TRBV28 to TRBJ2-7. The germline V gene encodes CDR1 MDHEN and CDR2 SYDVKM. This CDR3 has 11 amino acids. Variable domain in full (rest from reference TRBV28 and TRBJ2-7): DVKVTQSSRYLVKRTGEKVFLECVQDMDHENMFWYRQDPGLGLRLIYFSYDVKMKEKGDIPEGYSVSREKKERFSLILESASTNQTSMYLCASTSKAFQYFGPGTRLTVT.

The chain joins TRBV5-1 to TRBJ2-1; there is no DNA to check the TCRdb D call of TRBD2. This CDR3 contains 16 residues. CDR1 is SGHRS and CDR2 is YFSETQ in the germline V gene. The CDR3 region is CASSTSGGLSYNEQFF.